This T cell receptor beta chain was identified during a study of EBV T-cell therapy then PD-1 blockade in nasopharyngeal carcinoma. This clone was detected only once. The target antigen is unknown. TCRdb keeps only in-frame clones here, not all; method: immunoSEQ multiplex PCR. The sample has 20,000 to 25,000 clones, over 65% seen once. Germline loops: CDR1 MRHNA, CDR2 SNTAGT. The V end was cut by 4 bases, the J end by 3 bases, with 14 bases between. The CDR3 sequence is 15 residues long. Treatment here: AdE1-LMPpoly-expanded autologous EBV-specific T-cell therapy followed by anti-PD-1 nivolumab. The specimen comprised CD8+ T cells from blood, sampled at day -245 from a patient whose treatment included autologous EBV-specific T cells and nivolumab. The V and J genes are TRBV6-4 and TRBJ2-3, with D perhaps TRBD2 (6 bases). The sequence was collected from a man aged 40-49 years with nasopharyngeal carcinoma. Written as DNA, the CDR3 is TGTGCCAGCAGTGCCAACTCGGGGGAAACAGATACGCAGTATTTT. It specifies CASSANSGETDTQYF.